This TCR beta chain was profiled in a study of T cell responses to AZD1222 COVID-19 vaccine. For the study at large: Investigators merged groups given second doses at roughly 4 or roughly 12 weeks.

Comment on this clone: Its antigen is unidentified.

The data were produced by immunoSEQ multiplex PCR, yet TCRdb's version contains in-frame clones alone and is incomplete. Seen here are about 120,000 clones, roughly 84% observed once, and the top ten hold approximately 1.3%. Notes on the study in general: Mostly white British, mostly female donors; authors suggested clonal diversity may be underestimated.

The CDR3 totals 15 residues. The junction had 10 bases not matched to a gene; V was cut back by 3 bases and J by 6 bases. The germline CDR1 and CDR2 sequences are MGHRA and YSYEKL. The sequence came from an adult in good health. The genes are TRBV4-1 and TRBJ1-2; TRBD1 matches 7 bases. The source was peripheral blood, collected on day 0 of AZD1222 vaccination. The CDR3, as DNA: TGCGCCAGCAGCCACTGGGAGGGGGCAGGCGATGGCTACACCTTC. This translates into CASSHWEGAGDGYTF.